This record looks at one TCR beta chain sequence and its context. This sample was taken from a study of cytomegalovirus exposure and HLA in healthy donors. Clones were read by immunoSEQ multiplex PCR, and TCRdb kept only the in-frame ones, dropping some. The sample holds 150,000 to 200,000 clones, roughly 83% seen once. It was the approximately 120-subject validation cohort, separate from the 666-subject first cohort, to which the donors belonged. Sequencing used PBMCs. This sequence originates from a man younger than 40 in good health and CMV-seropositive.

CDR3 bases: TGTGCCAGCGGGACCGCCGACAGGGTCGGGGCTGAAGCTTTCTTT. Its protein product is CASGTADRVGAEAFF. The V call is TRBV28, the J call TRBJ1-1, with 7 bases aligning to TRBD1. V dropped 8 bases and J dropped 6; count of bases not matched to a gene: 15. Germline V gene lookup returns CDR1 MDHEN and CDR2 SYDVKM. This CDR3 has 15 amino acids.